A selection of T cell receptor beta chains follows, all from one sample in a study of blood T cell repertoires in COVID-19. Libraries were prepared by immunoSEQ multiplex PCR; TCRdb keeps only in-frame clonotypes and omits some of them. This sample has about 130,000 clones, with approximately 85% found just once. Sample: peripheral blood. The origin of the receptors is a man of 80 years or more with active or convalescent COVID-19. The CDR3 runs from the conserved cysteine through the conserved F or W. D genes are given only for firm matches. The size of a clone is reported for some rows only, either as once, few or many, or as a class for expanded clones.

cdr3_nt: TGTGCCAGCAGCAACCGGGGTCCCTCCCAAGAGACCCAGTACTTC
cdr3_aa: CASSNRGPSQETQYF
v_call: TRBV3-1/TRBV3-2
d_call: -
clone_size: -
j_call: TRBJ2-5

cdr3_nt: TGCGCCAGCAGCCTGGTCTCAGACACAGATACGCAGTATTTT
cdr3_aa: CASSLVSDTDTQYF
v_call: TRBV4-1
d_call: -
clone_size: -
j_call: TRBJ2-3

cdr3_nt: TGTGCCAGCAGCTTGACTAGCGGGGACACAGATACGCAGTATTTT
cdr3_aa: CASSLTSGDTDTQYF
v_call: TRBV5-4
d_call: TRBD2
clone_size: -
j_call: TRBJ2-3

cdr3_nt: TGCGCCAGCAGTGAGTCGGCGGGACAGGGCTACGAGCAGTACTTC
cdr3_aa: CASSESAGQGYEQYF
v_call: TRBV10-2
d_call: TRBD1
clone_size: -
j_call: TRBJ2-7

cdr3_nt: TGCGCCAGCAGCCCCCGGGCAGGACTAAAAGAGACCCAGTACTTC
cdr3_aa: CASSPRAGLKETQYF
v_call: TRBV4-1
d_call: -
clone_size: -
j_call: TRBJ2-5

cdr3_nt: TGTGCCAGCAGCTTAGCCCCGATCCCGCAGGGGACCCAGTACTTC
cdr3_aa: CASSLAPIPQGTQYF
v_call: TRBV7-2
d_call: -
clone_size: -
j_call: TRBJ2-5

cdr3_nt: TGTGCCAGCAGCTTAGCGGAGCGGGGGGCTTCAGATACGCAGTATTTT
cdr3_aa: CASSLAERGASDTQYF
v_call: TRBV7-9
d_call: TRBD2
clone_size: -
j_call: TRBJ2-3

cdr3_nt: TGTGCCACCAGCCATGAGGGGGACGGAGAAAAACTGTTTTTT
cdr3_aa: CATSHEGDGEKLFF
v_call: TRBV15
d_call: -
clone_size: many
j_call: TRBJ1-4

cdr3_nt: TGTGCCTGGAGTACAGGGGTCGATTCACCCCTCCACTTT
cdr3_aa: CAWSTGVDSPLHF
v_call: TRBV30
d_call: TRBD1
clone_size: -
j_call: TRBJ1-6

cdr3_nt: TGTGCCAGTAGTATATGGGGGGTACAAGAGACCCAGTACTTC
cdr3_aa: CASSIWGVQETQYF
v_call: TRBV19
d_call: -
clone_size: few
j_call: TRBJ2-5

cdr3_nt: TGTGCCAGCAGCCCAGCGGGGTTTACCTACAATGAGCAGTTCTTC
cdr3_aa: CASSPAGFTYNEQFF
v_call: TRBV7-3
d_call: TRBD2
clone_size: medium-sized
j_call: TRBJ2-1

cdr3_nt: TGCAGCGTGGGGGGACAGGGAGGATTTGTCTTCTTC
cdr3_aa: CSVGGQGGFVFF
v_call: TRBV29-1
d_call: TRBD1
clone_size: -
j_call: TRBJ2-1

cdr3_nt: TGTGCCAGCACCCCTAGGACAGGCGCTAACTATGGCTACACCTTC
cdr3_aa: CASTPRTGANYGYTF
v_call: TRBV5-4
d_call: TRBD1
clone_size: -
j_call: TRBJ1-2

cdr3_nt: TGCGCCAGCAGCCAATGGACAGGGGTTGGAAACACCATATATTTT
cdr3_aa: CASSQWTGVGNTIYF
v_call: TRBV4-1
d_call: TRBD1
clone_size: -
j_call: TRBJ1-3

cdr3_nt: TGTGCCAGCAACCCCCGTGGGGGGACTGGTCAGCCCCAGCATTTT
cdr3_aa: CASNPRGGTGQPQHF
v_call: TRBV5-8
d_call: -
clone_size: -
j_call: TRBJ1-5

cdr3_nt: TGTGCCAGCTCACCGCAAGGTCGAGCGAAGTACAATGAGCAGTTCTTC
cdr3_aa: CASSPQGRAKYNEQFF
v_call: TRBV18
d_call: -
clone_size: -
j_call: TRBJ2-1

cdr3_nt: TGCGCCAGCAGCTTGGCCGGAACAGGGGAAAACACCATATATTTT
cdr3_aa: CASSLAGTGENTIYF
v_call: TRBV5-1
d_call: TRBD1
clone_size: -
j_call: TRBJ1-3

cdr3_nt: TGTGCCAGTAGTATTGACAGAATCAATCAGCCCCAGCATTTT
cdr3_aa: CASSIDRINQPQHF
v_call: TRBV19
d_call: -
clone_size: -
j_call: TRBJ1-5

cdr3_nt: TGCGCCAGCAGCCAAGTTGCGCCGGGACTAGCGGGTCCTGGCTCCTACAATGAGCAGTTCTTC
cdr3_aa: CASSQVAPGLAGPGSYNEQFF
v_call: TRBV4-3
d_call: TRBD2
clone_size: -
j_call: TRBJ2-1

cdr3_nt: TGCAGCGTTGTGGGACAAGCACGATCCTATGGCTACACCTTC
cdr3_aa: CSVVGQARSYGYTF
v_call: TRBV29-1
d_call: -
clone_size: -
j_call: TRBJ1-2

cdr3_nt: TGTGCCAGTAGTATAGATCGGGTGGCGGATGCAACTAATGAAAAACTGTTTTTT
cdr3_aa: CASSIDRVADATNEKLFF
v_call: TRBV19
d_call: -
clone_size: -
j_call: TRBJ1-4

cdr3_nt: TGTGCCAGCACCAAAGAGCTGGGGGGTTCCTACAATGAGCAGTTCTTC
cdr3_aa: CASTKELGGSYNEQFF
v_call: TRBV4-2
d_call: -
clone_size: -
j_call: TRBJ2-1

cdr3_nt: TGTGCCAGCAGCCAAGATCGCCGGAGGGGATCTGGAAACACCATATATTTT
cdr3_aa: CASSQDRRRGSGNTIYF
v_call: TRBV4-2
d_call: -
clone_size: -
j_call: TRBJ1-3

cdr3_nt: TGCAGCGTTGAAGCGGGACTCCTGGGTGGCTACACCTTC
cdr3_aa: CSVEAGLLGGYTF
v_call: TRBV29-1
d_call: -
clone_size: -
j_call: TRBJ1-2

cdr3_nt: TGCGCCAGCAGCCGATCACAGGGGGCGAACTATGGCTACACCTTC
cdr3_aa: CASSRSQGANYGYTF
v_call: TRBV5-1
d_call: TRBD1
clone_size: -
j_call: TRBJ1-2

cdr3_nt: TGCAGTGCTAGTCTGCTGCGGGGTGGTGAGCAGTTCTTC
cdr3_aa: CSASLLRGGEQFF
v_call: TRBV20-1
d_call: -
clone_size: -
j_call: TRBJ2-1

cdr3_nt: TGTGCCAGCAGCCAAAATGGGCCGTATAGCAATCAGCCCCAGCATTTT
cdr3_aa: CASSQNGPYSNQPQHF
v_call: TRBV3-1/TRBV3-2
d_call: -
clone_size: -
j_call: TRBJ1-5

cdr3_nt: TGTGCCAGCAACTCGTTGGGCTCCATAACCGACTACGAGCAGTACTTC
cdr3_aa: CASNSLGSITDYEQYF
v_call: TRBV5-5
d_call: -
clone_size: -
j_call: TRBJ2-7

cdr3_nt: TGTGCCAGTAGGGGAGTGGCGAACACTGAAGCTTTCTTT
cdr3_aa: CASRGVANTEAFF
v_call: TRBV19
d_call: -
clone_size: -
j_call: TRBJ1-1

cdr3_nt: TGTGCCAGCAGCCCGGGACAGGGTCACCAAGAGACCCAGTACTTC
cdr3_aa: CASSPGQGHQETQYF
v_call: TRBV28
d_call: TRBD1
clone_size: -
j_call: TRBJ2-5

cdr3_nt: TGTGCCAGCAGCTTAGACCCTGGACTAGTCCGGACCGAGCAGTACTTC
cdr3_aa: CASSLDPGLVRTEQYF
v_call: TRBV7-9
d_call: TRBD2
clone_size: -
j_call: TRBJ2-7

cdr3_nt: TGTGCCACCGGGCCCGGGGGTTTACGTGAGACCCAGTACTTC
cdr3_aa: CATGPGGLRETQYF
v_call: TRBV7-8
d_call: -
clone_size: -
j_call: TRBJ2-5

cdr3_nt: TGCGCCAGCAGCTTGGGGGCGACAGTCCCTAACACCGGGGAGCTGTTTTTT
cdr3_aa: CASSLGATVPNTGELFF
v_call: TRBV5-1
d_call: -
clone_size: -
j_call: TRBJ2-2

cdr3_nt: TGTGCCACCAGTGATGTAGGACTAGCGGGAGGCAATGAGCAGTTCTTC
cdr3_aa: CATSDVGLAGGNEQFF
v_call: TRBV24-1
d_call: TRBD2
clone_size: -
j_call: TRBJ2-1

cdr3_nt: TGTGCCAGTGCTGGGACAGTCACCCACACTGAAGCTTTCTTT
cdr3_aa: CASAGTVTHTEAFF
v_call: TRBV19
d_call: TRBD1
clone_size: -
j_call: TRBJ1-1

cdr3_nt: TGTGCCAGCTCACCAGAACAGGGGGGCCAGCCCCAGCATTTT
cdr3_aa: CASSPEQGGQPQHF
v_call: TRBV18
d_call: TRBD1
clone_size: once
j_call: TRBJ1-5

cdr3_nt: TGTGCCAGCAGCGCCGGGACAGGGACCTACAATGAGCAGTTCTTC
cdr3_aa: CASSAGTGTYNEQFF
v_call: TRBV9
d_call: TRBD1
clone_size: -
j_call: TRBJ2-1

cdr3_nt: TGCGCCAGCAGCATATCCCCGGGACAGGGAGGTGAAAAACTGTTTTTT
cdr3_aa: CASSISPGQGGEKLFF
v_call: TRBV5-1
d_call: TRBD1
clone_size: few
j_call: TRBJ1-4

cdr3_nt: TGCGCCAGCAGCTTGGACAGGGCTCACACTGAAGCTTTCTTT
cdr3_aa: CASSLDRAHTEAFF
v_call: TRBV5-1
d_call: -
clone_size: -
j_call: TRBJ1-1

cdr3_nt: TGTGCCAGCAGCTTAGACTTCATGGGCGGGGGGGAGCAGTACTTC
cdr3_aa: CASSLDFMGGGEQYF
v_call: TRBV7-6
d_call: TRBD2
clone_size: -
j_call: TRBJ2-7

cdr3_nt: TGTGCCAGCAGTGATTGGACTGCGGGGACTGAAGCTTTCTTT
cdr3_aa: CASSDWTAGTEAFF
v_call: TRBV2
d_call: -
clone_size: -
j_call: TRBJ1-1

cdr3_nt: TGTGCCACCCACGGTAACAGCCAAGAGACCCAGTACTTC
cdr3_aa: CATHGNSQETQYF
v_call: TRBV6-5
d_call: -
clone_size: -
j_call: TRBJ2-5

cdr3_nt: TGTGCCAGCAGCTTAGGGTGGGCCCCCAAAAACATTCAGTACTTC
cdr3_aa: CASSLGWAPKNIQYF
v_call: TRBV7-3
d_call: -
clone_size: -
j_call: TRBJ2-4

cdr3_nt: TGTGCCAGCAGTCCTCCCCGGGGGGCCAGCCAGACCCAGTACTTC
cdr3_aa: CASSPPRGASQTQYF
v_call: TRBV28
d_call: -
clone_size: -
j_call: TRBJ2-5

cdr3_nt: TGCAGCGTTAGGGGGAGCGCATCCGGGGAGCTGTTTTTT
cdr3_aa: CSVRGSASGELFF
v_call: TRBV29-1
d_call: -
clone_size: -
j_call: TRBJ2-2

cdr3_nt: TGTGCCAGTAGTATAATCCAACAACGACTAGTCTATGAGCAGTTCTTC
cdr3_aa: CASSIIQQRLVYEQFF
v_call: TRBV19
d_call: -
clone_size: few
j_call: TRBJ2-1

cdr3_nt: TGTGCCTCTGGGGGGTCAGCCGGCACCGGGGAGCTGTTTTTT
cdr3_aa: CASGGSAGTGELFF
v_call: TRBV4-2
d_call: -
clone_size: -
j_call: TRBJ2-2

cdr3_nt: TGTGCCAGCAGCTTATTACGTCCGACTAGCGGGAGGGTTTACGAGCAGTACTTC
cdr3_aa: CASSLLRPTSGRVYEQYF
v_call: TRBV7-2
d_call: TRBD2
clone_size: few
j_call: TRBJ2-7